The T cell receptor (beta chain) described here comes from a study of shared clonotypes between healthy human individuals. Study-wide results and caveats: Across a handful of donors, naive CD4 shared 5% to 6%, naive CD8 over 3%, memory CD4 roughly 2.4%, memory CD8 over 0.3%. Clonotypes shared by all four sorted-subset donors had higher generation probabilities than non-shared clonotypes.

CD45RO-negative, CCR7-positively selected cells formed the naive CD8 fraction, excluding terminally differentiated effector memory CD45RA+ cells. Germline values: CDR1 SGHVS, CDR2 FQNEAQ. This CDR3 region has 15 residues. V was shortened by 2 bases and J by 2 bases, with 10 bases between the two germline ends. Note on this clone: The antigen is undetermined.

Under the authors' procedure: With immunoSEQ giving junction-only sequences and no quality scores, filtering differed. Only in-frame clones appear in the TCRdb table, and some are missing; sequencing was by immunoSEQ multiplex PCR. The V and J calls and clone size were taken over from that table, and D and trimming were inferred from the DNA. Of about 2.1 million clones listed, around 95% are singletons. The TCR originated in a man between 18 and 35 years old in good health. Some clones in this sample may be carry-over from other donors' samples. The chain joins TRBV7-8 to TRBJ2-1; D gene unclear. Material: naive CD8+ T cells from PBMCs. For the CDR3, the DNA is TGTGCCAGCAGCTTACTGGCGGAGCCCTACAATGAGCAGTTCTTC. Translation gives CASSLLAEPYNEQFF.